The 14 T cell receptor beta chains below were found in one sample sequenced in a study of cytomegalovirus exposure and HLA in healthy donors. PCR amplification relied on 60 Vbeta primers (plus 13 Jbeta primers). Profiled with immunoSEQ multiplex PCR; TCRdb holds only in-frame clones, not every one. Of around 150,000 clones detected, approximately 90% appear once; the ten largest clones hold 0.75% to 0.95%. Sequences were obtained from PBMCs. These receptors all stem from a woman in her thirties in good health and CMV-seronegative.

The V call is TRBV15, the J call TRBJ1-1, with D possibly matching TRBD1 (6 bases). Germline V lookup: CDR1 LNHNV, CDR2 YYDKDF (reference sequence). This CDR3 contains 16 residues. Deletions cut 6 bases from V and 1 base from J, with 18 bases between. The CDR3 sequence: CATSYRVGLRNTEAFF. CDR3 DNA: TGTGCCACCAGTTACAGGGTAGGCCTGAGGAACACTGAAGCTTTCTTT.

This rearrangement joins TRBV6-5 to TRBJ2-2; 8 nucleotides match TRBD1. Trimming cost V 2 bases and J 6 bases; bases outside gene matches: 8. The germline V gene has CDR1 MNHEY and CDR2 SVGAGI. The CDR3 runs to 16 residues. Written as DNA, the CDR3 is TGTGCCAGCAGTTACCCGGCAGGGGGCGCCCCCGGGGAGCTGTTTTTT. Translation gives CASSYPAGGAPGELFF.

J is TRBJ1-6 and V is TRBV6-1; no reliable D call. CDR3 length: 16 amino acids. Germline CDR1 reads MNHNS; CDR2 reads SASEGT. The V end was cut by 4 bases, the J end by 0 bases, with 10 bases between. The chain's CDR3 is CASSAGGSSYNSPLHF. CDR3 bases: TGTGCCAGCAGTGCGGGCGGGAGCTCCTATAATTCACCCCTCCACTTT.

The chain uses TRBV19 and TRBJ2-5; 9 nucleotides match TRBD2. The CDR3 has 16 amino acids. Germline lookup yields CDR1 LNHDA and CDR2 SQIVND (reference sequence). Trimming took 2 bases from V and 2 from J; bases not matched to a gene: 6. This CDR3 is CASSIRGLAGQETQYF. The CDR3 coding sequence is TGTGCCAGTAGTATAAGAGGCCTAGCGGGACAAGAGACCCAGTACTTC.

The chain couples TRBV7-2 to TRBJ1-6, with D hard to call. Germline CDR1 and CDR2: SGHTA and FQGNSA. CDR3 length: 13 residues. V lost 1 base, J lost 10 bases, and 8 bases lay in between. CDR3: CASSLETGSPLHF. Written as DNA, the CDR3 is TGTGCCAGCAGCTTAGAGACTGGGTCACCCCTCCACTTT.

The chain uses TRBV19 and TRBJ2-3, with D perhaps TRBD2 (6 bases). Germline lookup yields CDR1 LNHDA and CDR2 SQIVND (reference sequence). Between the trimmed V and J ends, which lost 3 bases and 4 bases, there was a span of 17 bases. The CDR3 has 16 amino acids. The CDR3 loop is CASSILLGGGADTQYF. DNA of the CDR3: TGTGCCAGTAGTATTCTCCTGGGAGGAGGTGCAGATACGCAGTATTTT.

The chain employs TRBV29-1 and TRBJ2-3, with D unclear. Germline CDR1 and CDR2: SQVTM and ANQGSEA. The CDR3 length is 13 residues. The V and J ends lost 4 bases and 2 bases respectively, with 10 bases between them. CDR3 coding DNA: TGCAGCGTTGTCCTATATAACACAGATACGCAGTATTTT. As protein: CSVVLYNTDTQYF.

This clone was seen a single time. The chain recombines TRBV5-1 with TRBJ2-3, with TRBD2 matching over 9 bases. CDR1 and CDR2 from the germline V gene are SGHRS and YFSETQ. The V gene end was trimmed by 0 bases and the J gene end by 2 bases; junction bases not matched to a gene: 7. The CDR3 has 17 amino acids. The chain's CDR3 is CASSLDPSGINTDTQYF. The DNA for the CDR3 is TGCGCCAGCAGCTTGGACCCTAGCGGGATCAACACAGATACGCAGTATTTT. The full variable domain, with the rest looked up from reference TRBV5-1 and TRBJ2-3, is KAGVTQTPRYLIKTRGQQVTLSCSPISGHRSVSWYQQTPGQGLQFLFEYFSETQRNKGNFPGRFSGRQFSNSRSEMNVSTLELGDSALYLCASSLDPSGINTDTQYFGPGTRLTVL.

This rearrangement joins TRBV9 to TRBJ1-1; 11 nucleotides line up with TRBD1. Per germline, CDR1 SGDLS and CDR2 YYNGEE. Trimming took 4 bases from V and 4 from J; bases not matched to a gene: 9. The CDR3 loop spans 16 amino acids. The CDR3 loop is CASSPEVGTGGTEAFF. CDR3 sequence (DNA): TGTGCCAGCAGCCCCGAGGTCGGGACAGGGGGCACTGAAGCTTTCTTT.

The V gene is TRBV29-1, the J gene TRBJ1-6, with D unresolved. With 6 bases removed from V and 5 bases from J, the gap between germline ends came to 14 bases. The CDR3 loop spans 14 amino acids. Germline V CDR1 and CDR2: SQVTM, ANQGSEA. The CDR3: CSVSAGLDNSPLHF. As DNA, the CDR3 is TGCAGCGTGTCCGCGGGGTTGGATAATTCACCCCTCCACTTT.

This chain uses TRBV5-1 with TRBJ2-3; D unresolved. V lost 0 bases and J lost 3, with 11 bases in between. Germline V gene data show CDR1 as SGHRS and CDR2 as YFSETQ. CDR3 size: 15 residues. This CDR3 is CASSLVRTETDTQYF. CDR3 nucleotides: TGCGCCAGCAGCTTGGTACGTACCGAGACAGATACGCAGTATTTT.

The J gene is TRBJ2-2, the V gene TRBV9, with 9 bases aligning to TRBD2. The CDR3 runs to 17 residues. Looked up from germline, CDR1 is SGDLS and CDR2 is YYNGEE. With 0 bases clipped from V and 3 bases from J, the junction kept 6 bases outside the gene matches. This CDR3 reads CASSVDPRGRDTGELFF. The DNA of the CDR3 is TGTGCCAGCAGCGTAGACCCCCGCGGGAGGGACACCGGGGAGCTGTTTTTT.

CDR3 DNA sequence: TGTGCCAGCAGCCAAGATCGAGGCAGTAATGAAAAACTGTTTTTT. This gives the protein CASSQDRGSNEKLFF. V is TRBV14 and J is TRBJ1-4; D uncertain. Germline V gives CDR1 SGHDN, CDR2 FVKESK. V was trimmed by 0 bases and J by 4 bases, leaving 9 bases between them. The CDR3 runs to 15 residues.

The chain recombines TRBV4-1 with TRBJ1-2, with 8 bases that match TRBD1. Germline assignment: CDR1 MGHRA and CDR2 YSYEKL. V lost 0 bases to trimming and J lost 6 bases; unmatched junction nucleotides: 3. This CDR3 spans 14 amino acids. The CDR3 protein is CASSQDATGDGYTF. DNA for the CDR3: TGCGCCAGCAGCCAAGATGCGACAGGGGATGGCTACACCTTC.